These T cell receptor beta chains were read from a single sample in a study of blood T cell repertoires in COVID-19. Sequenced by immunoSEQ multiplex PCR; TCRdb stores in-frame clones only, minus some. The table has approximately 300,000 clones, around 92% seen once; the top ten hold nearly 6.5%. The sequencing input was peripheral blood. The receptor source for this set is a man aged 18 to 35 who had recovered from COVID-19. CDR3s include the opening cysteine and the closing phenylalanine or tryptophan. The D gene is left open where the match is weak. Size is stated for part of the rows, as once, few or many counts, or as a class when the clone is expanded.

clone_size: NA
d_call: NA
j_call: TRBJ2-4
v_call: TRBV19
cdr3_aa: CASSIHLATAKNIQYF
cdr3_nt: TGTGCCAGTAGTATACACCTAGCGACAGCCAAAAACATTCAGTACTTC

clone_size: NA
d_call: TRBD2
j_call: TRBJ2-1
v_call: TRBV12-3/TRBV12-4
cdr3_aa: CASSLVTSGRGFF
cdr3_nt: TGTGCCAGCAGTTTAGTTACTAGCGGGAGAGGGTTCTTC

clone_size: NA
d_call: TRBD2
j_call: TRBJ2-1
v_call: TRBV9
cdr3_aa: CASSPLGGLGGNEQFF
cdr3_nt: TGTGCCAGCAGCCCCCTAGGGGGACTAGGGGGCAATGAGCAGTTCTTC

clone_size: NA
d_call: TRBD2
j_call: TRBJ2-7
v_call: TRBV6-5
cdr3_aa: CASNLAGAYEQYF
cdr3_nt: TGTGCCAGCAATCTAGCGGGGGCCTACGAGCAGTACTTC

clone_size: NA
d_call: TRBD2
j_call: TRBJ2-3
v_call: TRBV9
cdr3_aa: CASTLGGGPWVGTDTQYF
cdr3_nt: TGTGCCAGCACCCTCGGGGGGGGGCCTTGGGTTGGCACAGATACGCAGTATTTT

clone_size: NA
d_call: TRBD1
j_call: TRBJ2-1
v_call: TRBV10-3
cdr3_aa: CATRDRAYEQFF
cdr3_nt: TGTGCCACCCGAGACAGGGCTTATGAGCAGTTCTTC

clone_size: NA
d_call: NA
j_call: TRBJ2-5
v_call: TRBV5-4
cdr3_aa: CASSPGPGQETQYF
cdr3_nt: TGTGCCAGCAGCCCTGGGCCCGGACAAGAGACCCAGTACTTC

clone_size: NA
d_call: TRBD1
j_call: TRBJ1-4
v_call: TRBV4-3
cdr3_aa: CASSQDSPDRGGEKLFF
cdr3_nt: TGCGCCAGCAGCCAAGATAGCCCCGACAGGGGTGGTGAAAAACTGTTTTTT

clone_size: NA
d_call: NA
j_call: TRBJ1-2
v_call: TRBV20-1
cdr3_aa: CSAKTGKGYTF
cdr3_nt: TGCAGTGCTAAAACAGGGAAGGGCTACACCTTC

clone_size: NA
d_call: NA
j_call: TRBJ2-5
v_call: TRBV12-5
cdr3_aa: CASGSPTRVQETQYF
cdr3_nt: TGTGCTAGTGGTTCCCCCACGAGGGTCCAAGAGACCCAGTACTTC

clone_size: NA
d_call: NA
j_call: TRBJ2-3
v_call: TRBV4-2
cdr3_aa: CASSQDEGGTTQYF
cdr3_nt: TGTGCCAGCAGCCAAGACGAAGGGGGAACTACGCAGTATTTT

clone_size: few
d_call: TRBD1
j_call: TRBJ1-4
v_call: TRBV6-5
cdr3_aa: CASRRQGARLEKLFF
cdr3_nt: TGTGCCAGCAGGCGACAGGGGGCGCGGCTTGAAAAACTGTTTTTT

clone_size: NA
d_call: NA
j_call: TRBJ2-1
v_call: TRBV4-1
cdr3_aa: CASSRQGGSNEQFF
cdr3_nt: TGCGCCAGCAGCCGACAAGGAGGGTCGAATGAGCAGTTCTTC

clone_size: NA
d_call: TRBD1
j_call: TRBJ2-2
v_call: TRBV4-2
cdr3_aa: CASSQGTGANTGELFF
cdr3_nt: TGTGCCAGCAGCCAGGGGACAGGGGCGAACACCGGGGAGCTGTTTTTT

clone_size: NA
d_call: TRBD1
j_call: TRBJ1-2
v_call: TRBV18
cdr3_aa: CASSPSADRGYGYTF
cdr3_nt: TGTGCCAGCTCACCTTCCGCGGACAGGGGCTATGGCTACACCTTC

clone_size: NA
d_call: TRBD2
j_call: TRBJ2-1
v_call: TRBV7-9
cdr3_aa: CASSLAPSGRLGGYEQFF
cdr3_nt: TGTGCCAGCAGCTTAGCCCCTAGCGGGAGACTAGGGGGGTATGAGCAGTTCTTC

clone_size: NA
d_call: TRBD1
j_call: TRBJ2-3
v_call: TRBV11-2
cdr3_aa: CASSLGAGGPTDTQYF
cdr3_nt: TGTGCCAGCAGCTTAGGCGCAGGGGGTCCCACAGATACGCAGTATTTT

clone_size: NA
d_call: NA
j_call: TRBJ1-1
v_call: TRBV10-1
cdr3_aa: CASSEGRANTEAFF
cdr3_nt: TGCGCCAGCAGTGAAGGCAGGGCGAACACTGAAGCTTTCTTT

clone_size: NA
d_call: NA
j_call: TRBJ1-1
v_call: TRBV6-5
cdr3_aa: CASSYSDQGTEAFF
cdr3_nt: TGTGCCAGCAGTTACTCGGACCAGGGCACTGAAGCTTTCTTT

clone_size: NA
d_call: NA
j_call: TRBJ1-2
v_call: TRBV6-1
cdr3_aa: CASSEGGTFESRGYTF
cdr3_nt: TGTGCCAGCAGTGAAGGGGGCACTTTCGAGAGTCGTGGCTACACCTTC

clone_size: NA
d_call: TRBD1
j_call: TRBJ1-1
v_call: TRBV18
cdr3_aa: CASSPGQGNTEAFF
cdr3_nt: TGTGCCAGCTCACCCGGACAGGGGAACACTGAAGCTTTCTTT

clone_size: NA
d_call: NA
j_call: TRBJ1-1
v_call: TRBV19
cdr3_aa: CASSIAFGEKAFF
cdr3_nt: TGTGCCAGTAGTATAGCATTCGGAGAGAAAGCTTTCTTT

clone_size: NA
d_call: NA
j_call: TRBJ2-1
v_call: TRBV7-9
cdr3_aa: CASSSRRASYNEQFF
cdr3_nt: TGTGCCAGCAGCTCCAGGCGGGCCTCCTACAATGAGCAGTTCTTC

clone_size: NA
d_call: TRBD1
j_call: TRBJ1-2
v_call: TRBV29-1
cdr3_aa: CSVPQGEGYGYTF
cdr3_nt: TGCAGCGTTCCACAGGGGGAGGGCTATGGCTACACCTTC

clone_size: NA
d_call: NA
j_call: TRBJ2-1
v_call: TRBV6-2/TRBV6-3
cdr3_aa: CASSYGSFAGGLSYNEQFF
cdr3_nt: TGTGCCAGCAGTTACGGGTCTTTTGCGGGCGGCCTCTCCTACAATGAGCAGTTCTTC

clone_size: NA
d_call: TRBD1
j_call: TRBJ1-2
v_call: TRBV24-1
cdr3_aa: CATSSGQMNYGYTF
cdr3_nt: TGTGCCACCAGCTCGGGACAGATGAACTATGGCTACACCTTC

clone_size: NA
d_call: NA
j_call: TRBJ1-1
v_call: TRBV27
cdr3_aa: CASSPPGYTEAFF
cdr3_nt: TGTGCCAGCAGCCCTCCCGGTTACACTGAAGCTTTCTTT

clone_size: NA
d_call: NA
j_call: TRBJ2-1
v_call: TRBV11-3
cdr3_aa: CASSPGVSGKNEQFF
cdr3_nt: TGTGCCAGCAGCCCGGGTGTCTCGGGGAAAAATGAGCAGTTCTTC

clone_size: NA
d_call: TRBD1
j_call: TRBJ1-1
v_call: TRBV30
cdr3_aa: CACRTGQFEAFF
cdr3_nt: TGTGCCTGCCGTACGGGACAGTTTGAAGCTTTCTTT

clone_size: NA
d_call: NA
j_call: TRBJ2-3
v_call: TRBV7-9
cdr3_aa: CASSLGASTDTQYF
cdr3_nt: TGTGCCAGCAGCTTAGGAGCTAGCACAGATACGCAGTATTTT

clone_size: NA
d_call: TRBD1
j_call: TRBJ2-2
v_call: TRBV7-9
cdr3_aa: CASSFTGGADTGELFF
cdr3_nt: TGTGCCAGCAGCTTTACAGGGGGCGCGGACACCGGGGAGCTGTTTTTT

clone_size: NA
d_call: TRBD1
j_call: TRBJ1-3
v_call: TRBV5-1
cdr3_aa: CASSLTGAGNTIYF
cdr3_nt: TGCGCCAGCAGCTTAACAGGGGCTGGAAACACCATATATTTT

clone_size: once
d_call: TRBD1
j_call: TRBJ2-1
v_call: TRBV7-6
cdr3_aa: CASSLLGQKGDNEQFF
cdr3_nt: TGTGCCAGCAGCTTATTGGGACAGAAGGGAGACAATGAGCAGTTCTTC

clone_size: NA
d_call: NA
j_call: TRBJ1-4
v_call: TRBV27
cdr3_aa: CASSFFRDTKKLFF
cdr3_nt: TGTGCCAGCAGTTTTTTCCGGGACACAAAAAAACTGTTTTTT

clone_size: NA
d_call: TRBD1
j_call: TRBJ1-6
v_call: TRBV27
cdr3_aa: CASSARDRVYSPLHF
cdr3_nt: TGTGCCAGCAGTGCCCGGGACAGGGTGTACTCACCCCTCCACTTT

clone_size: NA
d_call: TRBD1
j_call: TRBJ2-7
v_call: TRBV9
cdr3_aa: CASSMTGTGLVEQYF
cdr3_nt: TGTGCCAGCAGCATGACCGGGACAGGGCTAGTCGAGCAGTACTTC

clone_size: NA
d_call: TRBD1
j_call: TRBJ2-3
v_call: TRBV9
cdr3_aa: CASSPQPDRANTQYF
cdr3_nt: TGTGCCAGCAGCCCCCAACCCGACAGGGCAAATACGCAGTATTTT